Shown below are 15 T cell receptor beta chains from a single sample sequenced in a study of control samples from healthy donors and cancer patients. Measured with immunoSEQ multiplex PCR; TCRdb has only the in-frame clones, and not every one. There are tens of thousands of clones in the sample; around 87% occur only once, and about an eighth lies in the top ten. Material for sequencing was PBMCs. All receptors come from a woman in her sixties or seventies with lung cancer.

The chain carries TRBV5-1 and TRBJ2-7, with D perhaps matching TRBD2 (6 bases). CDR1 SGHRS and CDR2 YFSETQ come from the germline V gene. Trimming pared 0 bases from V and 6 bases from J, leaving 7 bases between. The CDR3 covers 12 residues. The DNA for the CDR3 is TGCGCCAGCAGCTTGGACGGGGGCGAGCAGTACTTC. As protein: CASSLDGGEQYF.

This clone has just one count. V usage is TRBV6-5 and J usage is TRBJ1-2; D is possibly TRBD1 (5 bases). The CDR3 has 10 residues. With 8 bases removed from V and 8 bases from J, the gap between germline ends came to 9 bases. Germline loops: CDR1 MNHEY, CDR2 SVGAGI. The CDR3 DNA is TGTGCCAGCTATAGGGACGGCTACACCTTC. Translation gives CASYRDGYTF.

J is TRBJ2-1 and V is TRBV6-5, with TRBD2 as a possible D gene (7 bases). The germline gives CDR1 MNHEY, CDR2 SVGAGI. V lost 2 bases, J lost 9 bases, and 14 bases lay in between. The CDR3 consists of 14 residues. This chain's CDR3 is CASSYRGGRSEQFF. The CDR3 nucleotides are TGTGCCAGCAGTTACAGGGGGGGTAGGAGTGAGCAGTTCTTC.

The chain has TRBV7-9 and TRBJ1-1, with a weak D call TRBD1 (6 bases). CDR1 is SEHNR, CDR2 FQNEAQ, per germline (reference sequence). The CDR3 has 15 residues. Trimming cost V 4 bases and J 3 bases, with 15 bases left between them. CDR3 DNA sequence: TGTGCCAGCAGCTATATGGGGGCTCCGGACACTGAAGCTTTCTTT. It codes for CASSYMGAPDTEAFF.

The rearrangement uses TRBV7-3 and TRBJ1-1; possibly TRBD1 for D (5 bases). The CDR3 runs 16 residues. Per germline, CDR1 SGHTA and CDR2 FQGTGA. V lost 1 base to trimming and J lost 1 base, with 13 bases between them. CDR3 protein: CASSLSPEGTNTEAFF. In DNA form, the CDR3 reads TGTGCCAGCAGCTTAAGTCCGGAAGGGACGAACACTGAAGCTTTCTTT.

As DNA, the CDR3 is TGTGCCAGCAGTGAACTCAGTTTCGGAGATACGCAGTATTTT. Translated, it gives CASSELSFGDTQYF. J is TRBJ2-3 and V is TRBV2; D remains unclear. CDR1 is SNHLY and CDR2 is FYNNEI in the germline V gene. This CDR3 contains 14 residues. Trimming stripped 2 bases from V and 5 bases from J, with 11 bases between.

This chain uses TRBV3-1 (or the pseudogene TRBV3-2) with TRBJ1-2; 7 bases match TRBD1. CDR1 is LGHDT and CDR2 is YNNKEL in the germline V gene (reference sequence). This CDR3 comprises 13 residues. Germline trimming cut 5 bases from V and 3 bases from J; bases unmatched to any gene: 3. The CDR3: CASSLDRDYGYTF. In nucleotides, the CDR3 is TGTGCCAGCAGCTTAGACAGGGACTATGGCTACACCTTC.

The chain has TRBV3-1 (or the pseudogene TRBV3-2) and TRBJ2-1; 11 nucleotides match TRBD2. The CDR3 has 18 amino acids. Germline V gene sequence: CDR1 LGHDT, CDR2 YNNKEL (reference sequence). Trimming at V came to 4 bases and at J to 0 bases, leaving 8 bases not matched to a gene. CDR3 loop: CASSRRLAGLSSYNEQFF. The DNA of the CDR3 is TGTGCCAGCAGCCGTAGACTAGCGGGGCTAAGCTCCTACAATGAGCAGTTCTTC.

CDR3 protein: CASRESGGSYEQYF. The CDR3 DNA is TGTGCCAGCCGGGAATCGGGGGGCTCCTACGAGCAGTACTTC. V is TRBV7-9 and J is TRBJ2-7, with 7 bases identical to TRBD2. The V segment lost 8 bases and the J segment 0 bases; nucleotides outside the gene matches: 7. CDR1 and CDR2 from the germline V gene are SEHNR and FQNEAQ (reference sequence). This CDR3 contains 14 residues.

This clone was recorded a few times. V usage is TRBV7-9 and J usage is TRBJ2-3; D uncertain. The CDR3 loop spans 16 amino acids. The ends were cut back, 3 bases at V and 0 bases at J, with 13 bases in the middle. Germline loops: CDR1 SEHNR, CDR2 FQNEAQ (reference sequence). The CDR3 spells CASSLGGPLSTDTQYF. The CDR3, as DNA: TGTGCCAGCAGCTTGGGTGGGCCACTTAGCACAGATACGCAGTATTTT.

This rearrangement joins TRBV10-3 to TRBJ1-2; D is unclear. Trimming stripped 3 bases from V and 0 bases from J, with 8 bases between. Germline V gene data show CDR1 as ENHRY and CDR2 as SYGVKD. This CDR3 is 14 amino acids long. CDR3 coding DNA: TGTGCCATCAGTGATCCTAAAGCTAACTATGGCTACACCTTC. Amino acids: CAISDPKANYGYTF.

The V and J genes are TRBV18 and TRBJ2-7; D is possibly TRBD1 (5 bases). Germline V CDR1 and CDR2: KGHSH, LQKENI. Trimming cost V 3 bases and J 2 bases, with 11 bases left between them. The CDR3 runs to 14 residues. The CDR3 sequence: CASSPSGNTYEQYF. The CDR3, as DNA: TGTGCCAGCTCACCGTCAGGGAACACCTACGAGCAGTACTTC.

The CDR3 coding sequence is TGTGCCAGCAGTGAAGCGATAACAGGGATAAACACCATATATTTT. This sequence encodes CASSEAITGINTIYF. V usage is TRBV6-1 and J usage is TRBJ1-3; possibly TRBD1 for D (6 bases). The CDR3 is made up of 15 amino acids. Germline V gives CDR1 MNHNS, CDR2 SASEGT. Trimming cost V 0 bases and J 6 bases, with 12 bases left between them.

The V and J genes are TRBV7-2 and TRBJ2-1; 9 positions match TRBD2. Unmatched junction bases numbered 5, after V lost 1 base and J lost 4 bases. The CDR3 contains 16 residues. Germline CDR1 and CDR2: SGHTA and FQGNSA. The CDR3 loop reads CASSLVASGAYNEQFF. For the CDR3, the DNA is TGTGCCAGCAGCTTAGTCGCTAGCGGGGCGTACAATGAGCAGTTCTTC.

The chain is built from TRBV7-9 and TRBJ2-1, with 15 bases lining up with TRBD2. Germline CDR1 reads SEHNR; CDR2 reads FQNEAQ (reference sequence). This CDR3 has 15 amino acids. After removal of 1 base from V and 8 bases from J, the junction contained 0 bases not matched to a gene. CDR3 in DNA: TGTGCCAGCAGCTTAGGGACTAGCGGGAGGGATGAGCAGTTCTTC. Translation: CASSLGTSGRDEQFF.